A single sample is the source of the 32 T cell receptor beta chains below, sequenced in a study of blood T cell repertoires in COVID-19. Assay: immunoSEQ multiplex PCR; the TCRdb copy retains only in-frame clones and omits some. The table shows roughly 670,000 clones, with over 80% occurring only once. The material sequenced was peripheral blood. All receptors come from a woman in her late teens or twenties with acute or convalescent COVID-19.

The gene calls are TRBV29-1 and TRBJ1-2, with a possible D match to TRBD1 (5 bases). Germline V gene sequence: CDR1 SQVTM, CDR2 ANQGSEA. V gave up 4 bases and J gave up 6 bases, with 12 bases separating them. The CDR3 has 12 residues. CDR3 sequence: CSVVRGKNGYTF. The CDR3, as DNA: TGCAGCGTTGTCCGGGGGAAAAATGGCTACACCTTC.

The rearrangement uses TRBV12-5 and TRBJ2-7; D gene unclear. V shed 1 base and J shed 2 bases, with 6 bases lying between them. The CDR3 is made up of 13 amino acids. Looked up from germline, CDR1 is LGHNT and CDR2 is FRNRAP. CDR3 nucleotides: TGTGCTAGTGGTTTGGGGAGCACCTACGAGCAGTACTTC. Its translation: CASGLGSTYEQYF. The complete variable domain, with remaining parts taken from reference TRBV12-5 and TRBJ2-7, reads DARVTQTPRHKVTEMGQEVTMRCQPILGHNTVFWYRQTMMQGLELLAYFRNRAPLDDSGMPKDRFSAEMPDATLATLKIQPSEPRDSAVYFCASGLGSTYEQYFGPGTRLTVT.

This clone was detected only once. CDR3 sequence reads: CASSFLPERGQGISYEQYF. The CDR3 DNA reads as TGTGCCAGCAGTTTCTTACCCGAGAGGGGACAGGGCATTTCCTACGAGCAGTACTTC. V is TRBV28 and J is TRBJ2-7; TRBD1 agrees at 9 bases. The junction had 16 bases not matched to a gene; V was cut back by 3 bases and J by 1 base. Germline CDR1 and CDR2: MDHEN and SYDVKM. The CDR3 spans 19 residues.

Only one count was recorded for this clone. V is TRBV30 and J is TRBJ1-2, with D hard to call. CDR1 and CDR2 (germline): GTSNPN, SVGIG (reference sequence). V lost 0 bases, J lost 1 base, and 15 bases lay in between. CDR3 length: 16 residues. The chain's CDR3 is CAWSVLGHPSNYGYTF. The CDR3 coding sequence is TGTGCCTGGAGTGTACTAGGTCATCCTAGTAACTATGGCTACACCTTC. Complete variable domain (other parts from reference TRBV30 and TRBJ1-2): SQTIHQWPATLVQPVGSPLSLECTVEGTSNPNLYWYRQAAGRGLQLLFYSVGIGQISSEVPQNLSASRPQDRQFILSSKKLLLSDSGFYLCAWSVLGHPSNYGYTFGSGTRLTVV.

This rearrangement joins TRBV19 to TRBJ1-2; a weak D match, TRBD1 (6 bases). The CDR3 totals 13 residues. Germline V gene lookup returns CDR1 LNHDA and CDR2 SQIVND (reference sequence). Deletions cut 4 bases from V and 6 bases from J, with 12 bases between. CDR3 sequence reads: CASSNLGGDGYTF. Here the CDR3 DNA reads TGTGCCAGTAGTAATTTAGGGGGAGATGGCTACACCTTC.

The gene calls are TRBV5-1 and TRBJ2-7; maybe TRBD2 (5 bases). Per the germline V gene, CDR1 is SGHRS and CDR2 is YFSETQ. Trimming left V 3 bases short and J 6 bases short, with 16 bases between. This CDR3 is 14 amino acids long. DNA of the CDR3: TGCGCCAGCAGCTCCGCCGGGCAGGAGGCCGAGCAGTACTTC. Residues: CASSSAGQEAEQYF.

The chain uses TRBV9 and TRBJ1-1, with D perhaps matching TRBD1 (5 bases). Trimming cost V 4 bases and J 3 bases, with 13 bases left between them. The CDR3 has 14 residues. Germline CDR1 SGDLS, CDR2 YYNGEE. The CDR3 loop reads CASSIGGADTEAFF. Written as DNA, the CDR3 is TGTGCCAGCAGCATCGGAGGGGCGGACACTGAAGCTTTCTTT.

The rearrangement joins TRBV11-2 to TRBJ2-3; 15 bases line up with TRBD2. The trim removed 5 bases at V and 6 bases at J, leaving 6 bases unmatched. Per the germline V gene, CDR1 is SGHAT and CDR2 is FQNNGV. CDR3 length: 16 amino acids. CDR3 DNA: TGTGCCAGCAGCGCCCGGACTAGCGGGGGGGCTGATACGCAGTATTTT. Translation gives CASSARTSGGADTQYF.

The rearrangement uses TRBV6-2 or TRBV6-3 and TRBJ2-3; D perhaps matches TRBD1 (6 bases). CDR1 and CDR2 from the germline V gene are MNHEY and SVGEGT. The V gene lost 6 bases and the J gene lost 7 bases, with 20 bases spanning the gap. The CDR3 spans 15 residues. The CDR3 loop is CASSPRGGRLNTQYF. DNA of the CDR3: TGTGCCAGCAGCCCCAGGGGCGGACGTTTGAATACGCAGTATTTT.

This clone showed up just once. The genes are TRBV21-1 and TRBJ1-1; TRBD1, as called in the table, went unchecked against the DNA. TRBV21-1 is a pseudogene locus. This CDR3 spans 16 amino acids. The CDR3 region is CASSSRPRGMNTEAFF. In DNA form, the CDR3 reads TGTGCCAGCAGCTCTCGCCCGAGGGGGATGAACACTGAAGCTTTCTTT.

J is TRBJ1-1 and V is TRBV6-2 or TRBV6-3; the match to TRBD1 covers 7 bases. After removal of 6 bases from V and 2 bases from J, the junction contained 12 bases not matched to a gene. The CDR3 contains 16 residues. Per germline, CDR1 MNHEY and CDR2 SVGEGT. The CDR3 loop reads CASSTGVMGGNTEAFF. The CDR3 DNA is TGTGCCAGCAGCACAGGGGTGATGGGGGGAAACACTGAAGCTTTCTTT.

A remark on this clone: Other DNA sequences in the sample encode the same CDR3. The V gene is TRBV9, the J gene TRBJ1-1, with a possible D match to TRBD1 (6 bases). Germline V gene sequence: CDR1 SGDLS, CDR2 YYNGEE. The CDR3 runs to 13 residues. With 5 bases removed from V and 0 bases from J, the gap between germline ends came to 8 bases. The CDR3 loop reads CASSGQMNTEAFF. In DNA form, the CDR3 reads TGTGCCAGCAGTGGACAGATGAACACTGAAGCTTTCTTT.

This chain connects TRBV27 to TRBJ1-5, with 9 bases lining up with TRBD1. Looked up from germline, CDR1 is MNHEY and CDR2 is SMNVEV (reference sequence). V trimming: 2 bases; J trimming: 0 bases; junction bases outside the gene matches: 20. The CDR3 sequence is 22 residues long. This CDR3 reads CASSLSWISGTGRGDSNQPQHF. The CDR3 coding sequence is TGTGCCAGCAGTTTAAGCTGGATTTCGGGGACAGGGCGGGGAGATAGCAATCAGCCCCAGCATTTT.

This chain connects TRBV10-3 to TRBJ1-2; D possibly corresponds to TRBD1 (6 bases). Deletions cut 2 bases from V and 9 bases from J, with 16 bases between. The CDR3 length is 14 residues. CDR1 is ENHRY, CDR2 SYGVKD, per germline. The CDR3 DNA reads TGTGCCATCAGTGAGACGCAGGGGTACGGAAGCTACACCTTC. Protein: CAISETQGYGSYTF.

CDR3 sequence (DNA): TGCGCCAGCAGCTTGGCACCCACAGCGGGTAATGAAAAACTGTTTTTT. Translating gives CASSLAPTAGNEKLFF. The chain is built from TRBV5-1 and TRBJ1-4; D remains unclear. The germline V gene encodes CDR1 SGHRS and CDR2 YFSETQ. Trimming took off 0 bases at V and 4 bases at J, with 13 bases between the two ends. CDR3 length: 16 amino acids.

V and J are TRBV21-1 and TRBJ2-1; the D segment call TRBD1 is taken from the table without a DNA check. TRBV21-1 constitutes a pseudogene. This CDR3 has 15 residues. The CDR3 loop is CASSKAGNPHNEQFF. The CDR3 region has the DNA TGTGCCAGCAGCAAAGCGGGCAATCCTCACAATGAGCAGTTCTTC.

V is TRBV6-5 and J is TRBJ1-2, with a tentative D call TRBD1 (6 bases). V lost 0 bases, J lost 12 bases, and 11 bases lay in between. The CDR3 is 12 amino acids. Germline V CDR1 and CDR2: MNHEY, SVGAGI. As DNA, the CDR3 is TGTGCCAGCAGTTACTCTTTCAGGGGTCACACCTTC. Protein sequence: CASSYSFRGHTF.

This chain links TRBV29-1 with TRBJ2-3; D uncertain. The germline CDR1 and CDR2 sequences are SQVTM and ANQGSEA. The CDR3 spans 11 residues. Deletions cut 5 bases from V and 6 bases from J, with 9 bases between. The CDR3 reads CSVWVRDTQYF. CDR3 in DNA: TGCAGCGTTTGGGTGCGGGATACGCAGTATTTT.

Details on this clone: Distinct nucleotide sequences in the sample also encode this CDR3. The genes are TRBV21-1 and TRBJ1-5; TRBD1 was called by the table and not checked on the DNA. TRBV21-1 is annotated as a pseudogene. The CDR3 length is 20 residues. The CDR3 bases are TGTGCCAGCAGCAAACCCCGGCTGAACAGGGGGCCCTATAGCAATCAGCCCCAGCATTTT. It yields the protein CASSKPRLNRGPYSNQPQHF.

The V and J genes are TRBV7-9 and TRBJ1-4; D remains unclear. Germline CDR1 is SEHNR and CDR2 is FQNEAQ (reference sequence). V lost 5 bases and J 3 bases, leaving 16 bases between the germline ends. The CDR3 is 16 amino acids. CDR3: CASSDYRNLPNEKLFF. The DNA for the CDR3 is TGTGCCAGCAGCGACTACCGGAACCTCCCTAATGAAAAACTGTTTTTT. The full variable domain, rest sourced from reference TRBV7-9 and TRBJ1-4, is DTGVSQNPRHKITKRGQNVTFRCDPISEHNRLYWYRQTLGQGPEFLTYFQNEAQLEKSRLLSDRFSAERPKGSFSTLEIQRTEQGDSAMYLCASSDYRNLPNEKLFFGSGTQLSVL.

This chain joins TRBV13 and TRBJ2-1, with 10 bases fitting TRBD2. The CDR3 is 16 residues long. Per germline, CDR1 PRHDT and CDR2 FYEKMQ (reference sequence). The V and J ends lost 4 bases and 4 bases, in that order; junction bases with no gene match: 7. The CDR3 is CASSSSSGGPYNEQFF. Written as DNA, the CDR3 is TGTGCCAGCAGCTCATCTAGCGGGGGCCCATACAATGAGCAGTTCTTC.

The chain employs TRBV4-2 and TRBJ2-1, with D possibly matching TRBD2 (6 bases). From germline, CDR1 is LGHNA and CDR2 YNFKEQ. The CDR3 runs to 15 residues. Trimming took off 2 bases at V and 2 bases at J, with 10 bases between the two ends. The CDR3 here is CASSQPGGTYNEQFF. The CDR3 DNA reads TGTGCCAGCAGCCAACCTGGCGGGACCTACAATGAGCAGTTCTTC.

Only one count was recorded for this clone. The genes are TRBV30 and TRBJ1-2, with D perhaps TRBD1 (5 bases). The V end was cut by 7 bases, the J end by 4 bases, with 13 bases between. The germline CDR1 and CDR2 sequences are GTSNPN and SVGIG (reference sequence). The CDR3 loop spans 12 amino acids. DNA of the CDR3: TGTGCCTCCCAACAGGATATCTATGGCTACACCTTC. As protein: CASQQDIYGYTF.

This clone was recorded at least ten times. The rearrangement joins TRBV6-4 to TRBJ2-3; 12 nucleotides agree with TRBD2. The CDR3 sequence is 17 residues long. CDR1 and CDR2 (germline): MRHNA, SNTAGT. V was pared by 5 bases and J by 0 bases, with 6 bases of the junction left unmatched. The CDR3 DNA follows: TGTGCCAGCAGTCCGACTAGCGGGGGTCACAGCACAGATACGCAGTATTTT. This gives the protein CASSPTSGGHSTDTQYF.

The J gene is TRBJ1-6, the V gene TRBV6-5; the match to TRBD1 covers 9 bases. The V and J ends lost 1 base and 7 bases, in that order; junction bases with no gene match: 5. CDR3 length: 16 residues. In germline, CDR1 is MNHEY, CDR2 SVGAGI. The DNA for the CDR3 is TGTGCCAGCAGTTACTATGCGACAGGGGGGAATTCACCCCTCCACTTT. This translates into CASSYYATGGNSPLHF.

V usage is TRBV6-5 and J usage is TRBJ2-7, with a tentative D call TRBD1 (5 bases). The CDR3 runs 14 residues. Looked up from germline, CDR1 is MNHEY and CDR2 is SVGAGI. Between the trimmed V and J ends, which lost 3 bases and 3 bases, there was a span of 12 bases. Here the CDR3 reads CASSYPQGRYEQYF. DNA for the CDR3: TGTGCCAGCAGTTATCCCCAGGGTCGCTACGAGCAGTACTTC.

This clone has a single count. This rearrangement joins TRBV20-1 to TRBJ2-2; D uncertain. CDR3 length: 11 residues. Trimming removed 6 bases at V and 7 bases at J, with 9 bases between. Germline loops: CDR1 DFQATT, CDR2 SNEGSKA (reference sequence). Here the CDR3 DNA reads TGCAGTGCCACCACGGGCGGGGAGCTGTTTTTT. It codes for CSATTGGELFF.

The J gene is TRBJ1-2, the V gene TRBV7-8; 8 nucleotides line up with TRBD1. V was clipped by 3 bases and J by 4 bases; unmatched bases: 7. This CDR3 is 15 amino acids long. Germline CDR1 SGHVS, CDR2 FQNEAQ. CDR3 DNA sequence: TGTGCCAGCAGCTTCAGGGGGCGTGCGAGCTATGGCTACACCTTC. Translated, it gives CASSFRGRASYGYTF.

This chain links TRBV24-1 with TRBJ2-1; possibly TRBD1 for D (5 bases). Germline V gene data show CDR1 as KGHDR and CDR2 as SFDVKD. Trimming removed 2 bases at V and 8 bases at J, with 15 bases between. The CDR3 has 15 residues. The chain's CDR3 is CATSDSGLSPDEQFF. In DNA, the CDR3 is TGTGCCACCAGTGATTCAGGGTTGTCCCCGGATGAGCAGTTCTTC.

The chain carries TRBV10-3 and TRBJ1-5; D gene unclear. Germline V gene lookup returns CDR1 ENHRY and CDR2 SYGVKD. Between the trimmed V and J ends, which lost 11 bases and 8 bases, there was a span of 13 bases. The CDR3 length is 11 residues. The CDR3 nucleotides read TGTGCCTCTGGGTCCGGAGAGCCCCAGCATTTT. Protein sequence: CASGSGEPQHF.

The rearrangement joins TRBV12-5 to TRBJ1-2; maybe TRBD1 (5 bases). The CDR3 covers 14 residues. Trimming shortened V by 3 bases and J by 8 bases, and 16 bases separated the two germline ends. The germline gives CDR1 LGHNT, CDR2 FRNRAP. CDR3 coding DNA: TGTGCTAGTGGTTTAATAAGGGGTGCAGGCGGCTACACCTTC. Translated: CASGLIRGAGGYTF.

The rearrangement links TRBV4-1 to TRBJ1-1; 8 nucleotides align to TRBD1. Germline CDR1 reads MGHRA; CDR2 reads YSYEKL. V lost 0 bases to trimming and J lost 5 bases; unmatched junction nucleotides: 8. The CDR3 length is 16 residues. This CDR3 is CASSQDGTGDGTEAFF. The CDR3 DNA follows: TGCGCCAGCAGCCAAGATGGGACAGGAGATGGGACTGAAGCTTTCTTT.